The 11 T cell receptor beta chains below were found in one sample sequenced in a study of CD8 T cells in ankylosing spondylitis. TCRdb used MiXCR to reprocess the 5' RACE reads, holding one entry per CDR3 protein. Of 50,000 to 65,000 distinct CDR3 sequences in the sample, approximately 7.4% are singletons; the top ten hold roughly 8%. The sequencing input was blood, either unsorted or a sorted T cell fraction (not recorded which). These receptors came from a female donor with ankylosing spondylitis or in good health (not recorded which).

The J gene is TRBJ2-2, the V gene TRBV7-6, with 9 bases fitting TRBD1. V lost 6 bases, J lost 4 bases, and 3 bases stayed unmatched. Germline lookup yields CDR1 SGHVS and CDR2 FNYEAQ. The CDR3 runs to 14 residues. This chain's CDR3 is CASRGQGGTGELFF. The CDR3, as DNA: TGTGCCAGCAGGGGACAGGGAGGCACCGGGGAGCTGTTTTTT. The complete variable domain, with remaining parts taken from reference TRBV7-6 and TRBJ2-2, reads GAGVSQSPRYKVTKRGQDVALRCDPISGHVSLYWYRQALGQGPEFLTYFNYEAQQDKSGLPNDRFSAERPEGSISTLTIQRTEQRDSAMYRCASRGQGGTGELFFGEGSRLTVL.

In this sample, this clonotype turned up many times. The chain combines TRBV7-2 with TRBJ1-3; a possible D gene is TRBD1 (5 bases). This CDR3 is 15 amino acids long. Per germline, CDR1 SGHTA and CDR2 FQGNSA. Trimming pared 2 bases from V and 4 bases from J, leaving 12 bases between. CDR3 DNA: TGTGCCAGCAGCTTATTTTCAGGGTTCGGAAACACCATATATTTT. Translation gives CASSLFSGFGNTIYF. Using reference TRBV7-2 and TRBJ1-3 for the parts outside the CDR3, the full variable domain is GAGVSQSPSNKVTEKGKDVELRCDPISGHTALYWYRQSLGQGLEFLIYFQGNSAPDKSGLPSDRFSAERTGGSVSTLTIQRTQQEDSAVYLCASSLFSGFGNTIYFGEGSWLTVV.

This clonotype occurred many times. V usage is TRBV5-1 and J usage is TRBJ2-3, with D hard to call. CDR3 length: 16 amino acids. Germline assignment: CDR1 SGHRS and CDR2 YFSETQ. V dropped 4 bases and J dropped 0 bases, with 15 bases sitting between them. The CDR3 DNA sequence: TGCGCCAGCAGCCGTGTCTGGCGCGGAAGCACAGATACGCAGTATTTT. Translated, it gives CASSRVWRGSTDTQYF.

As regards this clonotype: A read error may produce the germline difference seen at one junction end. The rearrangement joins TRBV5-1 to TRBJ1-5, with TRBD1 as a possible D gene (5 bases). This CDR3 has 16 residues. Germline CDR1 and CDR2: SGHRS and YFSETQ. CDR3 protein: CASSPGQLNSNPPQHF. DNA of the CDR3: TGTGCCAGCAGCCCAGGACAACTCAATAGCAATCCGCCCCAGCATTTT.

This clonotype occurred many times. CDR3 sequence: CASSTLAGASEQYF. The DNA for the CDR3 is TGTGCCAGCAGTACACTAGCGGGCGCGAGCGAGCAGTACTTC. The genes are TRBV6-1 and TRBJ2-7; 9 bases are shared with TRBD2. Germline V gene data show CDR1 as MNHNS and CDR2 as SASEGT. This CDR3 has 14 residues. The junction had 8 bases not matched to a gene; V was cut back by 5 bases and J by 6 bases.

The J gene is TRBJ2-7, the V gene TRBV18; 7 bases fit TRBD1. Losses at the gene ends were 3 bases for V and 6 bases for J; bases not matched to a gene: 11. This CDR3 comprises 15 residues. Germline V gene sequence: CDR1 KGHSH, CDR2 LQKENI. CDR3 amino acids: CASSPLDRSGPEQYF. The CDR3 DNA is TGTGCCAGCTCACCCCTGGACAGGTCTGGGCCCGAGCAGTACTTC.

This clonotype was counted ten times or more. The CDR3 loop is CASSPRQGNTEAFF. The DNA for the CDR3 is TGCGCCAGCAGCCCCCGACAGGGGAACACTGAAGCTTTCTTT. The chain is built from TRBV5-1 and TRBJ1-1, with TRBD1 matching over 7 bases. Germline V gives CDR1 SGHRS, CDR2 YFSETQ. The V segment lost 4 bases and the J segment 1 base; nucleotides outside the gene matches: 4. This CDR3 is built from 14 residues.

In its sample, this clonotype was seen many times. An end of the junction does not agree with germline; a read error may underlie this. V usage is TRBV7-7 and J usage is TRBJ2-2; D remains unclear. This CDR3 has 14 amino acids. The germline gives CDR1 SSHAT, CDR2 FNYEAQ (reference sequence). The CDR3, as DNA: TGTGCTAGCAGCTTAGCAAGGAACACCGGGGAGCTGTTTTTT. It codes for CASSLARNTGELFF.

This clonotype has a count of ten or more. V gene TRBV10-2 combines with J gene TRBJ1-2; D ambiguous. CDR1 and CDR2 from the germline V gene are WSHSY and SAAADI. The CDR3 consists of 15 residues. The germline V and J ends were trimmed by 0 bases and 4 bases, with 12 bases remaining between them. The CDR3 DNA is TGCGCCAGCAGTGAGTCTTTAAGGGTTGCCTATGGCTACACCTTC. It specifies CASSESLRVAYGYTF.

This clonotype appeared many times. The chain links TRBV6-1 to TRBJ2-2, with TRBD1 matching over 9 bases. The V gene end was trimmed by 6 bases and the J gene end by 3 bases; junction bases not matched to a gene: 5. The germline V gene encodes CDR1 MNHNS and CDR2 SASEGT. The CDR3 sequence is 15 residues long. As DNA, the CDR3 is TGTGCCAGCAGCCGGGGACAGGGCGACACCGGGGAGCTGTTTTTT. Its protein is CASSRGQGDTGELFF.

At least ten counts were recorded for this clonotype. The gene calls are TRBV11-2 and TRBJ1-3; no firm D call. Germline assignment: CDR1 SGHAT and CDR2 FQNNGV. Trimming pared 7 bases from V and 0 bases from J, leaving 7 bases between. The CDR3 consists of 13 residues. The CDR3 sequence: CASTRISGNTIYF. In nucleotides, the CDR3 is TGTGCCAGCACCAGGATCTCTGGAAACACCATATATTTT.